Sequencing of this T cell receptor (beta chain) was carried out in a study of long-term antiretroviral therapy in people with HIV. Study findings and constraints: The study collected no data on ART adherence, viral resistance or therapy changes.

This was the immunoSEQ v3.0 assay at survey level. The target of sequencing was 40,000-50,000 T-cell genomes per sample. Method: immunoSEQ multiplex PCR; TCRdb's copy keeps in-frame clones and lacks some. The data contain some 31,000 clones, nearly 90% of them singletons. On this clone itself: Its matching antigen is unknown.

Germline CDR1 and CDR2: SEHNR and FQNEAQ (reference sequence). The V gene lost 0 bases and the J gene lost 4 bases, with 12 bases spanning the gap. This CDR3 region has 15 residues. V gene TRBV7-9 combines with J gene TRBJ1-2; D perhaps matches TRBD1 (6 bases). Sequences were derived from unsorted PBMCs, sampled 1.1 years after starting antiretroviral therapy. This receptor was identified in a man aged 18-30 years with HIV. The CDR3 reads CASSLATGGGYGYTF. The CDR3 bases are TGTGCCAGCAGCTTAGCGACGGGGGGCGGCTATGGCTACACCTTC.